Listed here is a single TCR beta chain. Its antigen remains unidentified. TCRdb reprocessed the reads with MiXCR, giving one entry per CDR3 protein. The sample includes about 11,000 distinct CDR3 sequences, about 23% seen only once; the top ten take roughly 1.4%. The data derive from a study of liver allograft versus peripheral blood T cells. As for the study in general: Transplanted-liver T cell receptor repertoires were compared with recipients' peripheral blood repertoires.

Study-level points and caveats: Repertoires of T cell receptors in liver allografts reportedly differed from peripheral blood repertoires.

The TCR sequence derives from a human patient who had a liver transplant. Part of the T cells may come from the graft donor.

This chain's CDR3 is CASRAWGEIMVEAFF. CDR3 nucleotides: TGTGCCAGCAGAGCTTGGGGGGAGATTATGGTTGAAGCTTTCTTT. This rearrangement joins TRBV6-6 to TRBJ1-1; maybe TRBD1 (5 bases). Germline lookup yields CDR1 MNHNY and CDR2 SVGAGI (reference sequence). The CDR3 runs to 15 residues. V dropped 6 bases and J dropped 7 bases, with 21 bases sitting between them.